One sample yielded the 14 T cell receptor beta chains listed below, sequenced in a study of CD8+ T cells in alopecia areata. Reverse transcription of extracted RNA yielded cDNA, which provided the sequencing template. Sequencing used immunoSEQ multiplex PCR; TCRdb keeps in-frame clones, though not all of them. The sample contains 150,000 to 200,000 clones, 58% of which appear only once. Treatment defined: oral pan-JAK inhibitor, 5-10 mg twice daily. The specimen comprised CD4+ T cells sorted from blood, sampled at approximately week 61, from a patient treated with tofacitinib. Receptor source: a human donor with alopecia areata.

This clone has only a few counts. The chain employs TRBV6-1 and TRBJ1-5, with a weak D call TRBD1 (6 bases). V was cut by 2 bases and J by 2 bases, with 10 bases left in between. CDR1 and CDR2 (germline): MNHNS, SASEGT. CDR3 length: 15 amino acids. As DNA, the CDR3 is TGTGCCAGCAGTGAACGGGGGCAGCGCAATCAGCCCCAGCATTTT. This gives the protein CASSERGQRNQPQHF.

A few counts support this clone. The chain recombines TRBV7-2 with TRBJ2-5; no clear D gene. Germline V lookup: CDR1 SGHTA, CDR2 FQGNSA. The ends were cut back, 6 bases at V and 2 bases at J, with 7 bases in the middle. The CDR3 is 12 residues long. In DNA, the CDR3 is TGTGCCAGCAGAGAGTGGCAAGAGACCCAGTACTTC. This encodes CASREWQETQYF.

This clone appeared a few times. This chain connects TRBV7-9 to TRBJ2-3, with 11 bases matching TRBD2. Germline V gene lookup returns CDR1 SEHNR and CDR2 FQNEAQ (reference sequence). V lost 6 bases, J lost 2 bases, and 7 bases stayed unmatched. The CDR3 loop spans 16 amino acids. The CDR3 DNA follows: TGTGCCAGCAGTCGGGGACTAGCGGAGTACACAGATACGCAGTATTTT. This sequence encodes CASSRGLAEYTDTQYF.

This clone has a handful of counts. This sequence joins TRBV7-6 and TRBJ2-3, with TRBD2 identical over 9 bases. The CDR3 is 17 residues long. The germline V gene has CDR1 SGHVS and CDR2 FNYEAQ. V shed 2 bases and J 2 bases; nucleotides not matched to a gene: 8. The CDR3 DNA follows: TGTGCCAGCAGCTTACGGCTAGCGGGATCCATCACAGATACGCAGTATTTT. The encoded protein is CASSLRLAGSITDTQYF.

This clone was seen once. This chain uses TRBV28 with TRBJ1-6; D unresolved. Per the germline V gene, CDR1 is MDHEN and CDR2 is SYDVKM. Trimming took off 3 bases at V and 8 bases at J, with 20 bases between the two ends. The CDR3 covers 17 residues. CDR3 bases: TGTGCCAGCAGTTTGGCGAAAGGGCGATTTTCCTATTCACCCCTCCACTTT. Amino acid sequence: CASSLAKGRFSYSPLHF.

This clone appeared a few times. The chain combines TRBV18 with TRBJ1-1; D call uncertain. Trimming left V 3 bases short and J 1 base short, with 12 bases between. The CDR3 loop spans 15 amino acids. Germline lookup yields CDR1 KGHSH and CDR2 LQKENI. CDR3 region: CASSPGSRQNTEAFF. Here the CDR3 DNA reads TGTGCCAGCTCACCGGGAAGCAGACAGAACACTGAAGCTTTCTTT.

The chain uses TRBV19 and TRBJ2-1, with D unclear. Trimming left V 3 bases short and J 8 bases short, with 5 bases between. The germline CDR1 and CDR2 sequences are LNHDA and SQIVND (reference sequence). This CDR3 has 11 amino acids. The CDR3: CASSMVHEQFF. The CDR3 nucleotides are TGTGCCAGTAGTATGGTGCATGAGCAGTTCTTC.

The V call is TRBV7-9, the J call TRBJ1-6; D call uncertain. Trimming cost V 0 bases and J 4 bases, with 7 bases left between them. Per germline, CDR1 SEHNR and CDR2 FQNEAQ (reference sequence). The CDR3 is 15 amino acids. CDR3 nucleotides: TGTGCCAGCAGCTTAGCGGCCAGTTATAATTCACCCCTCCACTTT. Amino acid sequence: CASSLAASYNSPLHF.

This clone was found a few times. The genes are TRBV7-9 and TRBJ2-1; TRBD2 aligns across 8 bases. V was pared by 3 bases and J by 8 bases, with 12 bases of the junction left unmatched. In germline, CDR1 is SEHNR, CDR2 FQNEAQ (reference sequence). The CDR3 consists of 16 residues. Written as DNA, the CDR3 is TGTGCCAGCAGCTTCTCCGTCTACGGGGGGGCCCATGAGCAGTTCTTC. It codes for CASSFSVYGGAHEQFF.

The chain has TRBV18 and TRBJ1-5; TRBD1 aligns across 10 bases. V trimming: 3 bases; J trimming: 4 bases; junction bases outside the gene matches: 6. The CDR3 length is 16 residues. Germline lookup yields CDR1 KGHSH and CDR2 LQKENI. The CDR3 nucleotides are TGTGCCAGCTCACCTCAGGGGACAGGGGCTAATCAGCCCCAGCATTTT. It is translated as CASSPQGTGANQPQHF.

This clone has more than one count but fewer than ten. The V gene is TRBV10-3, the J gene TRBJ1-5, with D hard to call. The CDR3 runs 13 residues. V lost 4 bases and J lost 5, with 9 bases in between. The germline CDR1 and CDR2 sequences are ENHRY and SYGVKD. In DNA form, the CDR3 reads TGTGCCATCAGTGTTAACGGAGATCAGCCCCAGCATTTT. Encoded protein: CAISVNGDQPQHF.

J is TRBJ1-1 and V is TRBV5-1; D not certain. The CDR3 totals 15 residues. CDR1 and CDR2 (germline): SGHRS, YFSETQ. V was clipped by 0 bases and J by 1 base, with 10 bases between them. The CDR3, as DNA: TGCGCCAGCAGCTTGGAAGGTCCGGCGAACACTGAAGCTTTCTTT. This codes for CASSLEGPANTEAFF.

The chain links TRBV27 to TRBJ2-7; the D is unclear. V was trimmed by 7 bases and J by 6 bases, leaving 19 bases between them. Looked up from germline, CDR1 is MNHEY and CDR2 is SMNVEV (reference sequence). This CDR3 comprises 14 residues. The CDR3 DNA sequence: TGTGCCAGCAAGGCAGGTTTGGTTCTTGGCGAGCAGTACTTC. Its protein is CASKAGLVLGEQYF.

The chain is built from TRBV6-1 and TRBJ2-7, with D unclear. Germline CDR1 reads MNHNS; CDR2 reads SASEGT. The V and J ends lost 2 bases and 0 bases respectively, with 5 bases between them. This CDR3 has 13 residues. The CDR3 is CASSEWDSYEQYF. Written as DNA, the CDR3 is TGTGCCAGCAGTGAATGGGACTCCTACGAGCAGTACTTC.